The sequence of this T cell receptor beta chain was determined in a study of blood T cell repertoires in COVID-19. Turning to the study itself: Material from acute and convalescent COVID-19 was sourced from the United States, Italy and Spain. T cells, B-cell-depleted T cells, or PBMCs provided the cDNA or gDNA that served as material.

This CDR3 is 16 amino acids long. The germline V gene encodes CDR1 SSHAT and CDR2 FNYEAQ (reference sequence). Original analysis: By means of reference gene primer amplification, nucleated cell counts were estimated. TCRdb's copy holds only in-frame clones and misses some; the assay was immunoSEQ multiplex PCR. V and J calls and clone size come straight from that table; D and trimming were deduced from the DNA. This table holds 150,000 or so clones, around 80% found once. As concerns this clone: One end of the junction varies from germline; a read error may be responsible.

The receptor was isolated from a woman older than 75 with acute or convalescent COVID-19. The rearrangement uses TRBV7-7 and TRBJ2-3; perhaps TRBD1 as D (5 bases). The sample was peripheral blood. This CDR3 reads CASSSYLTEPPDTQYF. CDR3 DNA: TGTGCTAGCAGCTCGTACTTGACAGAACCCCCAGATACGCAGTATTTT. Supplemented by reference TRBV7-7 and TRBJ2-3, the full variable domain reads GAGVSQSPRYKVTKRGQDVTLRCDPISSHATLYWYQQALGQGPEFLTYFNYEAQPDKSGLPSDRFSAERPEGSISTLTIQRTEQRDSAMYRCASSSYLTEPPDTQYFGPGTRLTVL.